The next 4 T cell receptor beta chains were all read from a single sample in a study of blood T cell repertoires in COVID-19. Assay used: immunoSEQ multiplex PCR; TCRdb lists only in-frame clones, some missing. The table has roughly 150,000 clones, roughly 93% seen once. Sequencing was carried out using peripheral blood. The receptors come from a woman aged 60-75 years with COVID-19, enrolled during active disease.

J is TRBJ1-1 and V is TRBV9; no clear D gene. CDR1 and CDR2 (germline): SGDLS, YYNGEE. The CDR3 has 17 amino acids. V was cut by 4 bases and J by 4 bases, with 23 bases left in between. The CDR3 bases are TGTGCCAGCAGCCCTTCGGTTAAGGTCAAATGGGCCACTGAAGCTTTCTTT. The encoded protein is CASSPSVKVKWATEAFF. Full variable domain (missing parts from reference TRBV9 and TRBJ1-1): DSGVTQTPKHLITATGQRVTLRCSPRSGDLSVYWYQQSLDQGLQFLIQYYNGEERAKGNILERFSAQQFPDLHSELNLSSLELGDSALYFCASSPSVKVKWATEAFFGQGTRLTVV.

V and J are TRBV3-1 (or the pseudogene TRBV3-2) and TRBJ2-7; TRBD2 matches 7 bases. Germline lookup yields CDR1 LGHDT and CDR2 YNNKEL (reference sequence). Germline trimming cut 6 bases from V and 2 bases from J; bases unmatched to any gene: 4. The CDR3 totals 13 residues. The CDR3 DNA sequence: TGTGCCAGCAGTCGGGACTACCCCTACGAGCAGTACTTC. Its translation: CASSRDYPYEQYF.

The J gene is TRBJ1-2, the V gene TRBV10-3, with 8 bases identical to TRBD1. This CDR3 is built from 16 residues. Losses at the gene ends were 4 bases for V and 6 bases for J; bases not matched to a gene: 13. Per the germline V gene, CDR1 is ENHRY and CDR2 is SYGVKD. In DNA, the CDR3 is TGTGCCATCAGTGTGGGACAGGTCCCTCGATTAGATGGCTACACCTTC. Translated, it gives CAISVGQVPRLDGYTF.

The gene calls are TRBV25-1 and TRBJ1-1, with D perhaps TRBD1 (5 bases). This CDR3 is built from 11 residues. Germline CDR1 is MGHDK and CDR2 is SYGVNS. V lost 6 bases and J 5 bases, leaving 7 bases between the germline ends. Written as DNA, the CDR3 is TGTGCCAGCAGAAGACAGACTGAAGCTTTCTTT. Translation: CASRRQTEAFF.